Below, one T cell receptor beta chain is given with its context. This specimen comes from a study of OX40 agonist ivuxolimab in advanced cancers. Generated by immunoSEQ multiplex PCR, the TCRdb table keeps only in-frame clones and is missing some. This table has some 60,000 clones, roughly 86% appearing once. Germline-derived CDR1 and CDR2 are SGHTS and YDEGEE. Trimming at V came to 3 bases and at J to 5 bases, leaving 16 bases not matched to a gene. There are 17 residues in the CDR3. This sequence was found in an adult with an advanced solid tumor such as melanoma, head and neck, liver or kidney cancer. The source was CD4+ or CD8+ T cells sorted from blood, collected in a trial of the OX40 agonist ivuxolimab. The chain recombines TRBV5-8 with TRBJ1-2; 7 bases line up with TRBD1. The CDR3 loop is CASSYDPWGQQEYGYTF. The CDR3 region has the DNA TGTGCCAGCAGCTATGATCCCTGGGGACAGCAAGAATATGGCTACACCTTC.